This T cell receptor (beta chain) appears in the sequencing data of a study of shared clonotypes between healthy human individuals. Healthy and HIV-negative, the adult donors had no recent acute infections or vaccinations. This clone was observed a single time. The target antigen is unknown. The repertoire was sequenced with immunoSEQ multiplex PCR; TCRdb's copy has only in-frame clones and lacks some. The sample yields about 490,000 clones, 79% seen once. Broader study findings: There were few donors, and this limited the genetic and exposure-history diversity represented. The authors expected sequencing depth to affect clonotype sharing among donors.

With 3 bases clipped from V and 4 bases from J, the junction kept 12 bases outside the gene matches. Germline loops: CDR1 SQVTM, CDR2 ANQGSEA. This CDR3 is 17 amino acids long. What was sequenced was PBMCs. The receptor's source is a woman between 40 and 55 years old in good health. Some clones in this sample may be carry-over from other donors' samples. V is TRBV29-1 and J is TRBJ2-2, with 9 positions matching TRBD2. The CDR3 here is CSVEDHGTSPSTGELFF. Written as DNA, the CDR3 is TGCAGCGTTGAGGACCACGGGACTAGCCCATCCACCGGGGAGCTGTTTTTT.